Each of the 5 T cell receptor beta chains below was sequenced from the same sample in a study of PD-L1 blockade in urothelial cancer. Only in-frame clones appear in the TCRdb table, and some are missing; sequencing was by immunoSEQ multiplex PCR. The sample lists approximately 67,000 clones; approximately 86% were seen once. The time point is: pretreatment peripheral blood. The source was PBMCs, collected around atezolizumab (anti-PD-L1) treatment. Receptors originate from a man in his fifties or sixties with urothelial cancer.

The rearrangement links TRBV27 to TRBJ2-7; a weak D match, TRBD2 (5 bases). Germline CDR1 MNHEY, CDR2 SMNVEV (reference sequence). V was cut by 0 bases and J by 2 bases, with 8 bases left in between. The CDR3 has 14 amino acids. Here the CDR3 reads CASSLSSVTYEQYF. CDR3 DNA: TGTGCCAGCAGTTTATCTAGCGTTACCTACGAGCAGTACTTC.

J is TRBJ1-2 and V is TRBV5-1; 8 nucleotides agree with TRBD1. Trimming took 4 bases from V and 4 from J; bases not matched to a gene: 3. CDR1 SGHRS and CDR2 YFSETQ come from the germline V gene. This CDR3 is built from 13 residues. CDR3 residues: CASSPGTGYGYTF. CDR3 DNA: TGCGCCAGCAGCCCCGGGACAGGCTATGGCTACACCTTC.

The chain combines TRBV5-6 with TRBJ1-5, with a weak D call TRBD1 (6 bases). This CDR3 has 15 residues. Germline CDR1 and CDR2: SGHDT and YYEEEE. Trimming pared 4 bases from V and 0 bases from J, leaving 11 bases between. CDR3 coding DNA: TGTGCCAGCAGCGAACAGGGTAATAGCAATCAGCCCCAGCATTTT. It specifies CASSEQGNSNQPQHF.

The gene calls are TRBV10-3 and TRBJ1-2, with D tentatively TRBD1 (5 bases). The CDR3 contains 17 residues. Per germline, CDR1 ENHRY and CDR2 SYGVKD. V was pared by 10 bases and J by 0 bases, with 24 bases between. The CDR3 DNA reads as TGTGCCAGCAGCCTATATGGGGCCAGGTCCTCTAACTATGGCTACACCTTC. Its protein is CASSLYGARSSNYGYTF.

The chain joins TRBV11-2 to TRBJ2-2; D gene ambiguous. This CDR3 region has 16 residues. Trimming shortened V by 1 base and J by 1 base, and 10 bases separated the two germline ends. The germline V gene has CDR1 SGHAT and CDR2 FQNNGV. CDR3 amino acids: CASSLGRSRNTGELFF. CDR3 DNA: TGTGCCAGCAGCTTAGGCCGTAGCAGGAACACCGGGGAGCTGTTTTTT. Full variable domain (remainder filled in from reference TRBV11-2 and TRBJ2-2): EAGVAQSPRYKIIEKRQSVAFWCNPISGHATLYWYQQILGQGPKLLIQFQNNGVVDDSQLPKDRFSAERLKGVDSTLKIQPAKLEDSAVYLCASSLGRSRNTGELFFGEGSRLTVL.